What follows are 3 T cell receptor beta chains derived from one specimen sequenced in a study of early T cells in non-severe SARS-CoV-2 infection. TCRdb ran MiXCR on the 5' RACE reads and lists one entry per CDR3 protein. The table includes roughly 66,000 distinct CDR3 sequences, roughly 10% detected once. The sample was whole blood. These receptors were taken from an adult who was a healthcare worker with PCR-confirmed SARS-CoV-2 infection or an uninfected control (not recorded which).

Worth noting for this clonotype: A much larger clonotype is one base distant, so this may be a read error. The V call is TRBV7-2, the J call TRBJ2-7; possibly TRBD2 for D (6 bases). This CDR3 has 12 residues. Germline assignment: CDR1 SGHTA and CDR2 FQGNSA. The V end lost 5 bases, the J end lost 6 bases, and 11 bases lay between the germline ends. The CDR3, as DNA: TGTGCCAGCAGCCGCCCGCGGGGCGAGCAGTACTTC. Translated, it gives CASSRPRGEQYF. Full variable domain (rest looked up from reference TRBV7-2 and TRBJ2-7): GAGVSQSPSNKVTEKGKDVELRCDPISGHTALYWYRQSLGQGLEFLIYFQGNSAPDKSGLPSDRFSAERTGGSVSTLTIQRTQQEDSAVYLCASSRPRGEQYFGPGTRLTVT.

The sample holds a few counts of this clonotype. Here the CDR3 DNA reads TGCAGCGTTGTCTTGGGAGGGGGGACCCAACCAGATACGCAGTATTTT. Protein product: CSVVLGGGTQPDTQYF. The chain joins TRBV29-1 to TRBJ2-3, with D possibly matching TRBD2 (7 bases). V was cut by 4 bases and J by 4 bases, with 21 bases left in between. The CDR3 has 16 residues. CDR1 and CDR2 from the germline V gene are SQVTM and ANQGSEA.

This clonotype was detected only a few times. This rearrangement joins TRBV5-1 to TRBJ2-5; D uncertain. This CDR3 is built from 14 residues. V was pared by 4 bases and J by 1 base, with 11 bases between. From germline, CDR1 is SGHRS and CDR2 YFSETQ. The CDR3 nucleotides read TGCGCCAGCAGCCTTGAGCCCCCCCAAGAGACCCAGTACTTC. The encoded protein is CASSLEPPQETQYF.